Each of the 10 T cell receptor beta chains below was sequenced from the same sample in a study of T-cell memory formation after mild COVID-19. Each CDR3 protein is one row after TCRdb ran MiXCR on the 5' RACE reads. This sample has more than 250,000 distinct CDR3 sequences, with roughly 15% found just once. Specimen: PBMCs or a T cell subset sorted from them (not recorded which). The receptors come from a man younger than 30 who had mild COVID-19 (a few samples of this study predate the infection). Cell type and time point are not known.

The rearrangement uses TRBV11-2 and TRBJ1-6; a weak D match, TRBD1 (5 bases). The germline gives CDR1 SGHAT, CDR2 FQNNGV. Trimming shortened V by 6 bases and J by 7 bases, and 13 bases separated the two germline ends. The length of the CDR3 is 14 residues. The CDR3 loop reads CASSDSPGNSPLHF. The CDR3 nucleotides are TGTGCCAGCAGTGACAGTCCCGGGAATTCACCCCTCCACTTT.

This clonotype was observed a handful of times. This chain connects TRBV2 to TRBJ2-1; TRBD1 or TRBD2 may be the D gene (5 bases each). The length of the CDR3 is 12 residues. V dropped 11 bases and J dropped 1 base, with 9 bases sitting between them. Looked up from germline, CDR1 is SNHLY and CDR2 is FYNNEI. Written as DNA, the CDR3 is TGTGCCTCCGGGGCGTCCTACAATGAGCAGTTCTTC. Translating gives CASGASYNEQFF.

This clonotype was found a few times. The chain combines TRBV12-3 or TRBV12-4 with TRBJ1-5; D might be TRBD1 (5 bases). The CDR3 loop spans 13 amino acids. Trimming pared 6 bases from V and 7 bases from J, leaving 13 bases between. The chain's CDR3 is CASSYRGDQPQHF. The CDR3 coding sequence is TGTGCCAGCAGCTACAGAGGGGACCAGCCCCAGCATTTT.

V and J are TRBV5-1 and TRBJ2-7, with 10 bases lining up with TRBD1. CDR3 length: 15 residues. Trimming cost V 0 bases and J 3 bases; bases outside gene matches: 3. Germline CDR1 and CDR2: SGHRS and YFSETQ. The CDR3: CASSLGTGGFYEQYF. The CDR3 nucleotides read TGCGCCAGCAGCTTGGGGACAGGGGGGTTCTACGAGCAGTACTTC.

The chain is built from TRBV7-9 and TRBJ2-1; D might be TRBD1 (6 bases). Germline V gene sequence: CDR1 SEHNR, CDR2 FQNEAQ (reference sequence). CDR3 size: 15 residues. Trimming stripped 5 bases from V and 6 bases from J, with 17 bases between. The CDR3 sequence is CASSTYRDRVNEQFF. CDR3 bases: TGTGCCAGCAGCACCTACAGGGATAGAGTCAATGAGCAGTTCTTC.

The genes are TRBV5-1 and TRBJ1-2, with TRBD1 identical over 9 bases. This CDR3 has 14 residues. CDR1 SGHRS and CDR2 YFSETQ come from the germline V gene. Losses at the gene ends were 4 bases for V and 7 bases for J; bases not matched to a gene: 8. The CDR3 DNA reads TGCGCCAGCAGCCCATTACAGGGGGCAAGTGGCTACACCTTC. Residues: CASSPLQGASGYTF.

The V call is TRBV28, the J call TRBJ2-7; D is undetermined. Germline V gene sequence: CDR1 MDHEN, CDR2 SYDVKM. Trimming pared 3 bases from V and 3 bases from J, leaving 6 bases between. CDR3 length: 12 amino acids. In DNA form, the CDR3 reads TGTGCCAGCAGTTTGGGGAACTACGAGCAGTACGTC. It is translated as CASSLGNYEQYV.

This clonotype was picked up a small number of times. The J gene is TRBJ1-1, the V gene TRBV7-9; maybe TRBD1 (6 bases). The germline V and J ends were trimmed by 5 bases and 10 bases, with 8 bases remaining between them. Germline lookup yields CDR1 SEHNR and CDR2 FQNEAQ (reference sequence). The CDR3 loop spans 10 amino acids. The CDR3 is CASSAGVAFF. CDR3 nucleotides: TGTGCCAGCAGCGCAGGGGTAGCTTTCTTT.

On this clonotype: A junction boundary mismatches the germline segment, possibly from a read error. The gene calls are TRBV12-3 or TRBV12-4 and TRBJ1-4; D remains ambiguous. The CDR3 extends over 16 amino acids. The CDR3 coding sequence is TGTGCCAGCAGCCGAAATCCTGGGGAGGCTAATGAAAAACTTTTTTTT. Translated: CASSRNPGEANEKLFF.

This clonotype has at least ten counts. The rearrangement uses TRBV12-3 or TRBV12-4 and TRBJ2-3, with TRBD2 as a possible D gene (6 bases). CDR3 length equals 14 residues. Between the trimmed V and J ends, which lost 2 bases and 5 bases, there was a span of 11 bases. CDR3 bases: TGTGCCAGCAGTTTATTACTAGCTGGAGATACGCAGTATTTT. Translation gives CASSLLLAGDTQYF.